The rows below give T cell receptor beta chains drawn from one sample of a study of T cell repertoires in cytomegalovirus infection. TCRdb reprocessed the reads with MiXCR, giving one entry per CDR3 protein. The repertoire consists of about 250,000 distinct CDR3 sequences, with 15% to 20% occurring once and the leading ten covering more than 45%. Sequencing was done on a sample of CD8+ T cells from PBMCs. The receptors originated from a human donor in good health (CMV status not recorded). Some clones in this sample may be carry-over from other donors' samples. The CDR3 runs from the conserved cysteine through the conserved F or W. D genes are given only for firm matches. Only some rows state a clone size, as once, few, many or a class for expanded clones.

j_call cdr3_length v_call clone_size d_call cdr3_aa cdr3_nt
TRBJ1-1 16 TRBV4-1 . . CASSQGAVPNNNEAFF TGCGCCAGCAGCCAAGGGGCAGTCCCAAACAACAATGAAGCTTTCTTT
TRBJ1-2 13 TRBV7-2 many . CASSMDRAGGYTF TGTGCCAGCAGCATGGACCGGGCGGGTGGCTACACCTTC
TRBJ2-1 14 TRBV4-1 . . CASSQPGPYNEQFF TGCGCCAGCAGCCAACCAGGGCCCTACAATGAGCAGTTCTTC
TRBJ2-1 16 TRBV7-6 many TRBD2 CASSLNLAGANNEQFF TGTGCCAGCAGCTTAAACCTAGCGGGGGCTAACAATGAGCAGTTCTTC
TRBJ1-5 18 TRBV6-5 . TRBD1 CASSYLGQGQYSNQPQHF TGTGCCAGCAGTTACCTGGGACAGGGTCAGTATAGCAATCAGCCCCAGCATTTT
TRBJ2-2 16 TRBV7-2 many TRBD1 CASSFTGGLNTGELFF TGTGCCAGCAGCTTCACAGGGGGCTTGAACACCGGGGAGCTGTTTTTT
TRBJ2-3 13 TRBV29-1 few . CSVGGLQQGAQYF TGCAGCGTTGGTGGACTGCAGCAGGGCGCGCAGTATTTT
TRBJ2-5 14 TRBV2 . . CASNERGAIETQYF TGTGCCAGCAACGAAAGGGGCGCTATAGAGACCCAGTACTTC
TRBJ2-1 14 TRBV6-2/TRBV6-3 many . CASSYLRGYNEQFF TGTGCCAGCAGTTACCTTCGAGGCTACAATGAGCAGTTCTTC
TRBJ1-3 17 TRBV6-6 . TRBD1 CASSYLWDSLSGNTIYF TGTGCCAGCAGTTACCTTTGGGACAGCCTCTCTGGAAACACCATATATTTT
TRBJ2-1 15 TRBV6-5 few TRBD2 CASSYAGALHNEQFF TGTGCCAGCAGTTACGCGGGAGCACTCCACAATGAGCAGTTCTTC
TRBJ1-6 16 TRBV6-6 . . CASSYLSLGWNSPLHF TGTGCCAGCAGTTACCTGTCCTTGGGGTGGAATTCACCCCTCCACTTT
TRBJ2-7 13 TRBV14 many . CASSQGRNYEQYF TGTGCCAGCAGCCAAGGGAGGAACTACGAGCAGTACTTC
TRBJ1-6 16 TRBV7-9 many . CASSSVDGTYNSPLHF TGTGCCAGCAGCTCAGTCGACGGAACTTATAATTCACCCCTCCACTTT
TRBJ2-1 15 TRBV12-3/TRBV12-4 . . CASSSSGAVYNEQFF TGTGCCAGCAGCTCCTCGGGGGCGGTATACAATGAGCAGTTCTTC
TRBJ1-5 15 TRBV18 . TRBD1 CASSPPGQHNQPQHF TGTGCCAGCTCACCACCGGGACAGCACAATCAGCCCCAGCATTTT
TRBJ2-3 17 TRBV11-2 many . CASSPGTLRAFTDTQYF TGTGCCAGCAGCCCCGGGACACTTCGGGCATTCACAGATACGCAGTATTTT
TRBJ2-5 13 TRBV7-9 many . CAAEDSDQETQYF TGTGCCGCTGAGGACAGCGACCAAGAGACCCAGTACTTC
TRBJ2-7 12 TRBV6-1 many . CASSEGGWEQYF TGTGCCAGCAGTGAAGGTGGCTGGGAGCAGTACTTC
TRBJ2-5 11 TRBV29-1 few . CSARQAETQYF TGCAGCGCGCGACAGGCAGAGACCCAGTACTTC
TRBJ2-1 15 TRBV20-1 . . CSARDMVDPNNEQFF TGCAGTGCTAGAGATATGGTGGACCCTAACAATGAGCAGTTCTTC
TRBJ2-2 16 TRBV6-5 . . CASSYSLGGLTGELFF TGTGCCAGCAGTTACTCTCTGGGGGGCCTGACCGGGGAGCTGTTTTTT
TRBJ2-2 18 TRBV4-1 . TRBD2 CASSPGLAGALNTGELFF TGCGCCAGCAGCCCAGGACTAGCGGGGGCCTTGAACACCGGGGAGCTGTTTTTT
TRBJ2-2 15 TRBV6-5 . TRBD2 CASSYRLAGAGELFF TGTGCCAGCAGTTATAGACTAGCGGGCGCCGGGGAGCTGTTTTTT
TRBJ2-2 17 TRBV7-6 many TRBD1 CATGNGGRTGLAGELFF TGTGCCACCGGAAATGGGGGGAGGACAGGGCTTGCCGGGGAGCTGTTTTTT
TRBJ1-1 15 TRBV12-3/TRBV12-4 few TRBD1 CASSFSQGVGPEAFF TGTGCCAGCAGTTTCTCCCAGGGGGTCGGTCCTGAAGCTTTCTTT
TRBJ2-7 16 TRBV13 few . CASSLQAIRREGEQYF TGTGCCAGCAGCTTACAGGCGATCCGACGGGAAGGCGAGCAGTACTTC
TRBJ2-1 16 TRBV12-3/TRBV12-4 . . CASSRSGLLMDNEQFF TGTGCCAGCAGCCGCAGCGGGTTGCTAATGGACAATGAGCAGTTCTTC